The 2 T cell receptor beta chains listed next were all sequenced from one sample in a study of beta chain features in type 1 diabetes (dated by TCRdb to the late 2010s). What the authors observed across the whole study: Type 1 diabetes patients showed a moderate but significant shortening of TCRB CDR3 length in all four CD4+ subsets.

The library relied on the immunoSEQ multiplex PCR assay. The entire isolated RNA was reverse transcribed using the High Capacity cDNA Reverse Transcription Kit, and thus expressed TCRB transcripts were sequenced. TCRdb took this table from immuneACCESS and kept in-frame rearrangements with V and J called. Such tables lack part of the clones; where checked against another copy, unresolved V genes explain under half of the gap, and the rest is unexplained. The table for this sample lists nearly 350,000 clones; roughly a tenth of them were counted only once. The ten largest clones take up roughly 1% of the sample. The antigens for these receptors are not known. The sample taken for sequencing was central memory CD4+ T cells from blood. These receptor sequences come from a young man with type 1 diabetes.

This clone has ten or more counts. This rearrangement joins TRBV19 to TRBJ2-5; D ambiguous. This CDR3 contains 13 residues. CDR1 LNHDA and CDR2 SQIVND come from the germline V gene (reference sequence). Trimming left V 7 bases short and J 1 base short, with 10 bases between. In nucleotides, the CDR3 is TGTGCCAGTAACCGGGCCAGCCAAGAGACCCAGTACTTC. Its protein product is CASNRASQETQYF.

The table lists this clone with a few counts. V gene TRBV18 combines with J gene TRBJ2-5; D might be TRBD2 (5 bases). V lost 6 bases and J 4 bases, leaving 12 bases between the germline ends. The CDR3 covers 13 residues. The V gene's germline CDR1 is KGHSH and CDR2 LQKENI. The CDR3 region is CASSGGLTETQYF. For the CDR3, the DNA is TGTGCCAGCTCGGGCGGGCTCACAGAGACCCAGTACTTC.